This T cell receptor beta chain was captured in a study of CD8+ T cells in alopecia areata. Stated treatment: oral pan-JAK inhibitor, 5-10 mg twice daily. Samples from alopecia areata patients were lesional scalp punch biopsies and peripheral blood. Findings and caveats of the study: The study also sequences resident alphabeta T cells of normal skin in scalp samples. Clonality was higher in lesional than normal scalp, especially in alopecia totalis/universalis.

Points on this clone: Its antigen is as yet unknown.

V was pared by 8 bases and J by 1 base, with 3 bases of the junction left unmatched. The germline V gene has CDR1 SQVTM and CDR2 ANQGSEA. The length of the CDR3 is 13 residues. It was cDNA, reverse transcribed from extracted RNA, that served as the sequencing template. Profiling relied on immunoSEQ multiplex PCR, and the TCRdb table lists in-frame clones only, not all of them. The top ten clones hold about 0.94% of a sample with under 200,000 clones, 65% of them seen once. Here the sequenced sample was CD4+ T cells sorted from blood, taken at week 4, from a patient treated with tofacitinib. The sequence derives from a human donor with alopecia areata. The V and J genes are TRBV29-1 and TRBJ2-3, with 10 positions matching TRBD2. The CDR3 sequence is CSSSGGGTDTQYF. Here the CDR3 DNA reads TGCAGCTCCAGCGGGGGGGGCACAGATACGCAGTATTTT.